This TCR beta chain emerged from a study of cytomegalovirus exposure and HLA in healthy donors. Study-level results: A list of about 160 TCR beta chains associated with cytomegalovirus was given. In a later analysis, TCR beta V- and J-gene trimming was associated with a missense DCLRE1C variant.

V gave up 5 bases and J gave up 5 bases; unmatched junction bases: 10. The CDR3 runs to 14 residues. The germline gives CDR1 SQVTM, CDR2 ANQGSEA. The PCR contained 60 Vbeta and 13 Jbeta primers. The repertoire was sequenced with immunoSEQ multiplex PCR; TCRdb's copy has only in-frame clones and lacks some. This sample carries a few hundred thousand clones, roughly 90% of them seen once, and the ten largest clones take approximately 2%. In the case of this clone: What it binds is unknown.

The specimen sequenced was PBMCs. V is TRBV29-1 and J is TRBJ1-1; 8 bases match TRBD1. The receptor comes from a woman aged 18-29 years in good health and CMV-seronegative. This chain's CDR3 is CSVRTTGDVTEAFF. The CDR3 DNA sequence: TGCAGCGTTCGAACGACAGGGGACGTTACTGAAGCTTTCTTT. The whole variable domain, filled in from reference TRBV29-1 and TRBJ1-1, reads SAVISQKPSRDICQRGTSLTIQCQVDSQVTMMFWYRQQPGQSLTLIATANQGSEATYESGFVIDKFPISRPNLTFSTLTVSNMSPEDSSIYLCSVRTTGDVTEAFFGQGTRLTVV.